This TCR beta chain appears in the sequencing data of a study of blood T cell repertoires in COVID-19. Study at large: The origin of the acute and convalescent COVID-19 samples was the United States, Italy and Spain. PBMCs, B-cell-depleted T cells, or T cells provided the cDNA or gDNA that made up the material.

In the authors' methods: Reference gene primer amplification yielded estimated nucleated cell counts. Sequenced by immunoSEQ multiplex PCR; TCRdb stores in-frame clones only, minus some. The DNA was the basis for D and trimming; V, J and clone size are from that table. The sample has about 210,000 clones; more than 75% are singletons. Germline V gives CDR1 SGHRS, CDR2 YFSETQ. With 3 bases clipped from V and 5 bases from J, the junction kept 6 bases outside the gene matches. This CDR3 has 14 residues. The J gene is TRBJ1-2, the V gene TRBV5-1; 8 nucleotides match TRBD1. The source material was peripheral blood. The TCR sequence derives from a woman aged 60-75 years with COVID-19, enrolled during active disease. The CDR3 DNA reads TGCGCCAGCAGCTGGACAGGGTTTGAGTATGGCTACACCTTC. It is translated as CASSWTGFEYGYTF.